This T cell receptor beta chain comes out of a study of T cell responses to AZD1222 COVID-19 vaccine. This table comes from immunoSEQ multiplex PCR, and its TCRdb copy is limited to in-frame clones, with some not included. Among 66,000 or so clones listed, roughly 87% were seen once. The sequence was collected from an adult in good health. The source was peripheral blood, collected on day 0 of AZD1222 vaccination.

Here the CDR3 reads CASSSEYGNQPQHF. CDR3 sequence (DNA): TGTGCCAGCAGTTCAGAATATGGCAATCAGCCCCAGCATTTT. The rearrangement joins TRBV25-1 to TRBJ1-5; D is unresolved. The CDR3 is made up of 14 amino acids. V was pared by 5 bases and J by 2 bases, with 10 bases between. CDR1 and CDR2 from the germline V gene are MGHDK and SYGVNS.